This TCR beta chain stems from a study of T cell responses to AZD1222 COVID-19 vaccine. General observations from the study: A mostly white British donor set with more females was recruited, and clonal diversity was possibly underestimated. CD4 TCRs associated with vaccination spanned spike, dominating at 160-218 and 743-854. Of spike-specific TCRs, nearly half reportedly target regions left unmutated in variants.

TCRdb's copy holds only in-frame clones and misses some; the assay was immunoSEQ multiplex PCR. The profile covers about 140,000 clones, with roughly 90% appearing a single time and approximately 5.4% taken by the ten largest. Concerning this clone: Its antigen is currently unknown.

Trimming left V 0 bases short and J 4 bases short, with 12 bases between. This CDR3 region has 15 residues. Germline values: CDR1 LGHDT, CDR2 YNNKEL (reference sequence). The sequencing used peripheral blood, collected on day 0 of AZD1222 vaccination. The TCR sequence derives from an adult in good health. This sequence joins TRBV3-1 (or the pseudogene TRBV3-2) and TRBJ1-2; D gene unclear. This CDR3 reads CASSQEAGRFYGYTF. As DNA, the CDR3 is TGTGCCAGCAGCCAAGAGGCCGGAAGATTCTATGGCTACACCTTC.